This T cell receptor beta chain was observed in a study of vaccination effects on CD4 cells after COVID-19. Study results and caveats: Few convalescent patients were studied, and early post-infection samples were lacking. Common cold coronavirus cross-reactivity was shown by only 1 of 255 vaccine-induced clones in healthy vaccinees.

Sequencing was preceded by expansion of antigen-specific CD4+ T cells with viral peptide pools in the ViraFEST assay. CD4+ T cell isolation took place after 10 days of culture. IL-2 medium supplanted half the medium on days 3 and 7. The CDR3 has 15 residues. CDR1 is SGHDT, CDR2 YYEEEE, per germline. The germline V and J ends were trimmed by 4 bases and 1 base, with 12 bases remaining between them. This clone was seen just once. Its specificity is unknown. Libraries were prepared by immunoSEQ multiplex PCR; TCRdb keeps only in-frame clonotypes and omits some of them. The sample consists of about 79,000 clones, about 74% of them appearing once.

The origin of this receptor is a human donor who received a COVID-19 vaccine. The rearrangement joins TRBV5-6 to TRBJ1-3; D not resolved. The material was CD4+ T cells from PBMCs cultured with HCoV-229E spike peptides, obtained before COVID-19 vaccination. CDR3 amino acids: CASSPLANSGNTIYF. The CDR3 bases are TGTGCCAGCAGCCCTCTAGCGAATTCTGGAAACACCATATATTTT.